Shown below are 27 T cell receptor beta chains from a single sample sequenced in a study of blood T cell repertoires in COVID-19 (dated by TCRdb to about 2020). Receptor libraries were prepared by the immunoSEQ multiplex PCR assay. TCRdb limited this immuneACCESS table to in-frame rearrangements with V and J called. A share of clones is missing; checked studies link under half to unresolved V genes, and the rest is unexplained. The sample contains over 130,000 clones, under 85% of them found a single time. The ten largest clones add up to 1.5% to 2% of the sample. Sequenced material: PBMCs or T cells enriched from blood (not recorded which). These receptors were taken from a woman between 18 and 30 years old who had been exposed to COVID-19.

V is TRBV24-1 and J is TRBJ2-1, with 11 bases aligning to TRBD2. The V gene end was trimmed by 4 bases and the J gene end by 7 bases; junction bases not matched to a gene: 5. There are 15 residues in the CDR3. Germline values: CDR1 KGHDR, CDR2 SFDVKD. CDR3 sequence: CATSEGSGRGNEQFF. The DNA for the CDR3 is TGTGCCACCAGTGAAGGTAGCGGGAGGGGTAATGAGCAGTTCTTC.

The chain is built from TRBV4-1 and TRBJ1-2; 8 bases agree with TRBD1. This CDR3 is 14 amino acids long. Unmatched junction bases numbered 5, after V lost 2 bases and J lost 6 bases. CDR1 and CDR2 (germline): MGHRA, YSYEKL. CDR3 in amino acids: CASSQPGTGNGYTF. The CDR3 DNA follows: TGCGCCAGCAGCCAACCTGGGACAGGAAATGGCTACACCTTC.

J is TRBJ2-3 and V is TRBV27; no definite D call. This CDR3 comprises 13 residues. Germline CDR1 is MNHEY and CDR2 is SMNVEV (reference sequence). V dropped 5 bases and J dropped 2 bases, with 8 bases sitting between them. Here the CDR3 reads CASSTVATDTQYF. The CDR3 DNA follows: TGTGCCAGCAGTACCGTGGCCACAGATACGCAGTATTTT.

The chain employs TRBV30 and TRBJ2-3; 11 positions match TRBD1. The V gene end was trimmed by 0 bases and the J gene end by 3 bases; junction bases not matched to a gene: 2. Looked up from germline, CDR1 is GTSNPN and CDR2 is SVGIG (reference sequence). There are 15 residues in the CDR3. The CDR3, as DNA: TGTGCCTGGAGTGTGGGGACAGGGGGAACAGATACGCAGTATTTT. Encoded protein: CAWSVGTGGTDTQYF. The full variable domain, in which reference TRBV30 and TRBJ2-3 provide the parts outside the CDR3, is SQTIHQWPATLVQPVGSPLSLECTVEGTSNPNLYWYRQAAGRGLQLLFYSVGIGQISSEVPQNLSASRPQDRQFILSSKKLLLSDSGFYLCAWSVGTGGTDTQYFGPGTRLTVL.

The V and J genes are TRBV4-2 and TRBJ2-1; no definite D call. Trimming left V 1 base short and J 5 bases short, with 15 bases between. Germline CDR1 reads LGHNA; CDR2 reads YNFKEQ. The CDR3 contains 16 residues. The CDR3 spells CASSQGASDPDNEQFF. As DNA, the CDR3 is TGTGCCAGCAGCCAAGGCGCTAGTGATCCCGACAATGAGCAGTTCTTC.

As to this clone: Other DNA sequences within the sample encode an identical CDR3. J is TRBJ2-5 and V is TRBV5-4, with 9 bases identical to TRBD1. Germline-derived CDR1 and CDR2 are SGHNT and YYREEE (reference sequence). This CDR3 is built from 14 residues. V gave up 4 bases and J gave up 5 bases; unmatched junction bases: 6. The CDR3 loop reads CASSLQGAGETQYF. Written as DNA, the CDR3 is TGTGCCAGCAGCCTACAGGGGGCTGGGGAGACCCAGTACTTC.

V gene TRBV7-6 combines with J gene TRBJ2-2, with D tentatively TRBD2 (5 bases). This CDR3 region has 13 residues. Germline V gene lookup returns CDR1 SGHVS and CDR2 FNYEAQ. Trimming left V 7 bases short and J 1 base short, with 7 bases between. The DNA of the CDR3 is TGTGCCAGCAACAGCGGGAACACCGGGGAGCTGTTTTTT. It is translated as CASNSGNTGELFF.

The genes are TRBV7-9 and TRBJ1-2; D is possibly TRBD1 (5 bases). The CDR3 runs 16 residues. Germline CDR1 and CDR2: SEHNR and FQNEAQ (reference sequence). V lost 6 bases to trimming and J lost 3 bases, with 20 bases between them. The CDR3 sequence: CASSSAWTSGDYGYTF. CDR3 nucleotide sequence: TGTGCCAGCAGTTCCGCTTGGACCTCGGGGGACTATGGCTACACCTTC.

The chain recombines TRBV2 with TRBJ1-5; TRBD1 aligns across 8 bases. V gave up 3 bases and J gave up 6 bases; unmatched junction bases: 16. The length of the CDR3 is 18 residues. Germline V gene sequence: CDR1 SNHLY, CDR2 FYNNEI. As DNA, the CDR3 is TGTGCCAGCAGTGATTACGGCAGGGGGCGCATGATAAGTCAGCCCCAGCATTTT. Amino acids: CASSDYGRGRMISQPQHF.

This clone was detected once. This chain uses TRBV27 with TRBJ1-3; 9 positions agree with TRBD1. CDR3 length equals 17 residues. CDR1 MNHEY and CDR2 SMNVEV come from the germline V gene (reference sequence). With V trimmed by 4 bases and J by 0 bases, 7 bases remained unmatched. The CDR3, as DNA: TGTGCCAGCAGTTCCGGGACAGGGCTTCACTCTGGAAACACCATATATTTT. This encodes CASSSGTGLHSGNTIYF.

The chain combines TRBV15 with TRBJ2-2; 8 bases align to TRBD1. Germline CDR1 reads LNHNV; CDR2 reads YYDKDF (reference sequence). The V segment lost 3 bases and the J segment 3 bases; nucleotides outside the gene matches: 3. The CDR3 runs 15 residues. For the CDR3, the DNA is TGTGCCACCAGCAGGGACAGGGAAGACACCGGGGAGCTGTTTTTT. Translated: CATSRDREDTGELFF.

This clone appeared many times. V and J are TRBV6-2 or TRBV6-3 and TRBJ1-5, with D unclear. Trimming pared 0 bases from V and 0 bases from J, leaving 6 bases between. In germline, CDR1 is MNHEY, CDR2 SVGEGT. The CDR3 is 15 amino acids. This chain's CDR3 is CASSYSAVSNQPQHF. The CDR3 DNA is TGTGCCAGCAGTTACTCGGCGGTTAGCAATCAGCCCCAGCATTTT.

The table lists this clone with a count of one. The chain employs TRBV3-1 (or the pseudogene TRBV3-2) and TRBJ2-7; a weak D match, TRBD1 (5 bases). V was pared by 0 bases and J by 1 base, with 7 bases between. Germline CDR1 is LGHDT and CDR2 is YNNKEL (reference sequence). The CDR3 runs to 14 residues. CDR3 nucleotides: TGTGCCAGCAGCCAAGAAGGGGCGTCCTACGAGCAGTACTTC. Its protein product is CASSQEGASYEQYF.

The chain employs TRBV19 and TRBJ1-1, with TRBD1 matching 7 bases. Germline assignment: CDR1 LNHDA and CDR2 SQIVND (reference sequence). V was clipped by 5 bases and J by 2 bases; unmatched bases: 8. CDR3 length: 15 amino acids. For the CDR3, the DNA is TGTGCCAGTAGTCCAACGGGACAGTTTAACACTGAAGCTTTCTTT. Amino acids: CASSPTGQFNTEAFF. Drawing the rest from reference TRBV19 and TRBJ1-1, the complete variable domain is DGGITQSPKYLFRKEGQNVTLSCEQNLNHDAMYWYRQDPGQGLRLIYYSQIVNDFQKGDIAEGYSVSREKKESFPLTVTSAQKNPTAFYLCASSPTGQFNTEAFFGQGTRLTVV.

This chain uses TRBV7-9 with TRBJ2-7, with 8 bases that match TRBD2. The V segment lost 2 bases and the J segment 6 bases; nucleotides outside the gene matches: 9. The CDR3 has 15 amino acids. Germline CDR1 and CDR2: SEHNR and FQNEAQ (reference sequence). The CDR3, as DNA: TGTGCCAGCAGCTTACGACGGGAGGGCCTTAGCGAGCAGTACTTC. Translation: CASSLRREGLSEQYF.

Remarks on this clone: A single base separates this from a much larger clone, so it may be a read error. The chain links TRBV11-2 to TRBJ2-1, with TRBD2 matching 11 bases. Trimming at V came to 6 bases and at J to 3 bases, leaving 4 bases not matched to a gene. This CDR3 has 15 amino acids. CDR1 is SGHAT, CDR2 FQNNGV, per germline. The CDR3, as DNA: TGTGCCAGCAGTCGTACTAGCGGGGGCTACAATGAGCAGTTCTTC. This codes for CASSRTSGGYNEQFF. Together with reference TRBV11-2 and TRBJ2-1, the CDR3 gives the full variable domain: EAGVAQSPRYKIIEKRQSVAFWCNPISGHATLYWYQQILGQGPKLLIQFQNNGVVDDSQLPKDRFSAERLKGVDSTLKIQPAKLEDSAVYLCASSRTSGGYNEQFFGPGTRLTVL.

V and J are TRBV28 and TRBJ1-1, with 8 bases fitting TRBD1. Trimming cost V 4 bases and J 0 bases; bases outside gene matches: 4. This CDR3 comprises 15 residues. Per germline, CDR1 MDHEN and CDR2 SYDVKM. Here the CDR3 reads CASSSGGKMNTEAFF. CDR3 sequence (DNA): TGTGCCAGCAGTTCAGGGGGCAAGATGAACACTGAAGCTTTCTTT.

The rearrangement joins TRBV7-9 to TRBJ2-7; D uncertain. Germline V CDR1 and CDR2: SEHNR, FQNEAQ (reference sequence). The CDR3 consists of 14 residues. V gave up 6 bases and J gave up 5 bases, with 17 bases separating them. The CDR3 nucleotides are TGTGCCAGCAGGCCTCACCCGTCGGTCCACGAGCAGTACTTC. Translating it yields CASRPHPSVHEQYF.

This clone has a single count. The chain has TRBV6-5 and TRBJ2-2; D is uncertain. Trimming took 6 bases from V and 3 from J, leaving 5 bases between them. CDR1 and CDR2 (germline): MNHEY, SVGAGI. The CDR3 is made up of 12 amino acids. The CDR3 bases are TGTGCCAGCAGATCCTACACCGGGGAGCTGTTTTTT. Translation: CASRSYTGELFF.

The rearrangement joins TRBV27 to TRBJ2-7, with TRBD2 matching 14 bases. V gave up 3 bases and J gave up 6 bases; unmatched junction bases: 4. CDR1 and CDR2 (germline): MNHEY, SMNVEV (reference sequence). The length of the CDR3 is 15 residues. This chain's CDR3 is CASSFKGTSGSEQYF. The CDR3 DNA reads TGTGCCAGCAGTTTTAAAGGGACTAGCGGGAGCGAGCAGTACTTC.

For the CDR3, the DNA is TGCGCCAGCAGCCGGGGGGGCAGTACTGAGCAGTTCTTC. Its protein product is CASSRGGSTEQFF. The chain carries TRBV4-1 and TRBJ2-1, with D perhaps matching TRBD2 (7 bases). V was trimmed by 4 bases and J by 9 bases, leaving 13 bases between them. The germline V gene encodes CDR1 MGHRA and CDR2 YSYEKL. The CDR3 covers 13 residues.

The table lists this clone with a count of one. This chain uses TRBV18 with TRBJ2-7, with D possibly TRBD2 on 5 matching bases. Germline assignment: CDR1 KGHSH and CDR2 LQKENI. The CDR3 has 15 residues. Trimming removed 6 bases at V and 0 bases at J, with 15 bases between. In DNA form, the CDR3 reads TGTGCCAGCTCGTCGTCAGCGGTTAGCTCCTACGAGCAGTACTTC. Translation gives CASSSSAVSSYEQYF.

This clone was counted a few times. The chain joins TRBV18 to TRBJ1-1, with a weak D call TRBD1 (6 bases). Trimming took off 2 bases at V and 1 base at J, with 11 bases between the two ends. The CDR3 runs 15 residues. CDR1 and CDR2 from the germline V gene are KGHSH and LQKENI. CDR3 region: CASSPTTGKNTEAFF. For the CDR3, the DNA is TGTGCCAGCTCACCAACGACAGGAAAGAACACTGAAGCTTTCTTT. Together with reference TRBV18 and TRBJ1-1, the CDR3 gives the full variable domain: NAGVMQNPRHLVRRRGQEARLRCSPMKGHSHVYWYRQLPEEGLKFMVYLQKENIIDESGMPKERFSAEFPKEGPSILRIQQVVRGDSAAYFCASSPTTGKNTEAFFGQGTRLTVV.

DNA for the CDR3: TGTGCCAGCAGCGGGGGACAGGGTAACCGGGTCGGGAACACTGAAGCTTTCTTT. Translation gives CASSGGQGNRVGNTEAFF. The chain has TRBV3-1 (or the pseudogene TRBV3-2) and TRBJ1-1; 9 nucleotides agree with TRBD1. The germline CDR1 and CDR2 sequences are LGHDT and YNNKEL (reference sequence). The CDR3 has 18 residues. J gave up 1 base and V 5 bases, and 14 bases lay outside the gene matches.

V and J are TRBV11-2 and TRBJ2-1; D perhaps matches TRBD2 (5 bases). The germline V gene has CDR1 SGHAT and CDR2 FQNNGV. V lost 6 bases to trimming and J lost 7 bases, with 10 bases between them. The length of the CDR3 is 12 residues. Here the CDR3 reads CASSPLGNEQFF. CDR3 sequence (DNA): TGTGCCAGCAGTCCACTAGGGAATGAGCAGTTCTTC. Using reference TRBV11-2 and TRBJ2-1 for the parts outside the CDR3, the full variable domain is EAGVAQSPRYKIIEKRQSVAFWCNPISGHATLYWYQQILGQGPKLLIQFQNNGVVDDSQLPKDRFSAERLKGVDSTLKIQPAKLEDSAVYLCASSPLGNEQFFGPGTRLTVL.

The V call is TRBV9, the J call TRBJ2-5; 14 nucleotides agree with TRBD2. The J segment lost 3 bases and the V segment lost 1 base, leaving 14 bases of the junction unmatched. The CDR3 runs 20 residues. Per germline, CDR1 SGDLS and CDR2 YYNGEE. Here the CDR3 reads CASSVSTPRTSGRTKETQYF. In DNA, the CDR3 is TGTGCCAGCAGCGTATCCACCCCACGGACTAGCGGGAGGACTAAAGAGACCCAGTACTTC.

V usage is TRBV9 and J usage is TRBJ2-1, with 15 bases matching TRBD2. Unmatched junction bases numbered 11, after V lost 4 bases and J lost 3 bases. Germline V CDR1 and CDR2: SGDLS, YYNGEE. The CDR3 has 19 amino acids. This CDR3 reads CASSSQVPGLAGGYNEQFF. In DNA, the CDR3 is TGTGCCAGCAGCTCCCAAGTCCCGGGACTAGCGGGGGGCTACAATGAGCAGTTCTTC. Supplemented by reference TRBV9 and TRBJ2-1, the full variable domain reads DSGVTQTPKHLITATGQRVTLRCSPRSGDLSVYWYQQSLDQGLQFLIQYYNGEERAKGNILERFSAQQFPDLHSELNLSSLELGDSALYFCASSSQVPGLAGGYNEQFFGPGTRLTVL.